This T cell receptor beta chain was recorded in a study of T-cell reconstitution after alpha-beta-depleted transplantation in children. This clonotype came up a few times. Unique molecular identifiers featured in how the TCRbeta library was prepared. In TCRdb, the PCR reads were re-called with MiXCR into one record per CDR3 protein. The repertoire holds approximately 270,000 distinct CDR3 sequences, with 20% to 30% as singletons. The germline CDR1 and CDR2 sequences are SGDLS and YYNGEE. V gave up 3 bases and J gave up 8 bases; unmatched junction bases: 9. The CDR3 length is 16 residues. The source was PBMCs, mostly from graft donor cells, collected 360 days after TCRalphabeta/CD19-depleted stem cell transplant. The chain is built from TRBV9 and TRBJ2-1; 12 nucleotides line up with TRBD2. The origin of this receptor is a female patient between 2 and 10 years old who had a stem cell transplant for congenital amegakaryocytic thrombocytopenia, so the T cells may come from the graft donor. CDR3 nucleotide sequence: TGTGCCAGCAGCGACCTTCCGGGACTAGCGGGCCATGAGCAGTTCTTC. This gives the protein CASSDLPGLAGHEQFF.